The 27 T cell receptor beta chains presented below share a single source sample, sequenced in a study of blood T cell repertoires in COVID-19 (TCRdb year 2020). Library generation was performed with the immunoSEQ multiplex PCR assay. TCRdb provides this immuneACCESS table in a form limited to in-frame rearrangements. Some clones are lacking; in checked studies, under half of them reflect an unresolved V gene, and why the rest are absent is not known. In all, the sample holds 200,000 or so clones, and 70% to 85% of those were seen once. The top ten clonotypes cover approximately 7.2% of the sample. Sequencing input: peripheral blood. Source of these receptors: a human donor with acute or convalescent COVID-19. The donor label of this sample is uncertain.

The rearrangement joins TRBV6-2 or TRBV6-3 to TRBJ2-7; 10 bases line up with TRBD2. The CDR3 consists of 16 residues. V dropped 2 bases and J dropped 3; count of bases not matched to a gene: 7. CDR1 MNHEY and CDR2 SVGEGT come from the germline V gene. In nucleotides, the CDR3 is TGTGCCAGCAGTTACCCTAGCGGGAGAGGTTTCTACGAGCAGTACTTC. Translation gives CASSYPSGRGFYEQYF.

This clone turned up a few times. This chain connects TRBV7-6 to TRBJ2-7, with 10 bases aligning to TRBD2. Unmatched junction bases numbered 11, after V lost 3 bases and J lost 0 bases. This CDR3 is built from 18 residues. Germline V gene sequence: CDR1 SGHVS, CDR2 FNYEAQ. In nucleotides, the CDR3 is TGTGCCAGCAGCTTTGGGCCCGGGACTAGCGTCGCCTCCTACGAGCAGTACTTC. It encodes CASSFGPGTSVASYEQYF.

V is TRBV7-9 and J is TRBJ1-3, with unresolved D. The CDR3 extends over 16 amino acids. The V gene lost 3 bases and the J gene lost 0 bases, with 12 bases spanning the gap. CDR1 and CDR2 (germline): SEHNR, FQNEAQ (reference sequence). The CDR3 bases are TGTGCCAGCAGCTTTTCTGGGAGGGCCTCTGGAAACACCATATATTTT. This sequence encodes CASSFSGRASGNTIYF.

CDR3 sequence (DNA): TGTGCCAGCAGTCGGGACTACCCTAGCTATGAGCAGTTCTTC. Translated, it gives CASSRDYPSYEQFF. The V call is TRBV6-5, the J call TRBJ2-1; 7 positions agree with TRBD2. This CDR3 comprises 14 residues. The germline V gene has CDR1 MNHEY and CDR2 SVGAGI. Trimming took 5 bases from V and 8 from J; bases not matched to a gene: 9.

This clone was counted a few times. This chain connects TRBV6-5 to TRBJ2-2; no clear D gene. Trimming removed 8 bases at V and 0 bases at J, with 10 bases between. The CDR3 runs 14 residues. Per the germline V gene, CDR1 is MNHEY and CDR2 is SVGAGI. The CDR3 sequence is CASSVVPNTGELFF. DNA for the CDR3: TGTGCCAGCTCGGTGGTCCCGAACACCGGGGAGCTGTTTTTT.

The chain is built from TRBV28 and TRBJ1-2, with 8 nucleotides matching TRBD1. The CDR3 consists of 15 residues. Germline V lookup: CDR1 MDHEN, CDR2 SYDVKM. J gave up 8 bases and V 6 bases, and 14 bases lay outside the gene matches. CDR3 in amino acids: CASSTHRDRRKGYTF. In nucleotides, the CDR3 is TGTGCCAGCAGCACCCACAGGGACAGGAGGAAGGGCTACACCTTC.

V gene TRBV5-4 combines with J gene TRBJ1-2, with 7 bases that match TRBD1. This CDR3 has 14 amino acids. The J segment lost 4 bases and the V segment lost 4 bases, leaving 7 bases of the junction unmatched. In germline, CDR1 is SGHNT, CDR2 YYREEE (reference sequence). CDR3 sequence (DNA): TGTGCCAGCAGCGCCCCAACAGGGGTCTATGGCTACACCTTC. As protein: CASSAPTGVYGYTF.

J is TRBJ1-3 and V is TRBV13; D gene ambiguous. The CDR3 is 16 residues long. Per the germline V gene, CDR1 is PRHDT and CDR2 is FYEKMQ (reference sequence). V was trimmed by 4 bases and J by 0 bases, leaving 13 bases between them. CDR3 sequence: CASSWTGRYSGNTIYF. CDR3 DNA: TGTGCCAGCAGCTGGACTGGACGGTACTCTGGAAACACCATATATTTT.

This chain links TRBV27 with TRBJ2-3; TRBD2 might be the D (6 bases). The CDR3 has 15 amino acids. CDR1 MNHEY and CDR2 SMNVEV come from the germline V gene (reference sequence). V was pared by 2 bases and J by 3 bases, with 12 bases between. The CDR3 nucleotides read TGTGCCAGCAGTTTAAGGTCAGGGAGGACAGATACGCAGTATTTT. Translated: CASSLRSGRTDTQYF.

The rearrangement joins TRBV14 to TRBJ1-4; no reliable D call. V lost 0 bases and J 8 bases, leaving 13 bases between the germline ends. Germline CDR1 and CDR2: SGHDN and FVKESK. This CDR3 is 15 amino acids long. Here the CDR3 reads CASSQDGNGGEKLFF. DNA for the CDR3: TGTGCCAGCAGCCAAGATGGAAACGGCGGGGAAAAACTGTTTTTT. Together with reference TRBV14 and TRBJ1-4, the CDR3 gives the full variable domain: EAGVTQFPSHSVIEKGQTVTLRCDPISGHDNLYWYRRVMGKEIKFLLHFVKESKQDESGMPNNRFLAERTGGTYSTLKVQPAELEDSGVYFCASSQDGNGGEKLFFGSGTQLSVL.

This clone was observed at least ten times. V and J are TRBV6-4 and TRBJ2-2, with D possibly being TRBD2 (5 bases). Trimming stripped 4 bases from V and 5 bases from J, with 11 bases between. This CDR3 is 14 amino acids long. Germline V gives CDR1 MRHNA, CDR2 SNTAGT. In DNA form, the CDR3 reads TGTGCCAGCAGTGCCACTCCGGGGACCGGGGAGCTGTTTTTT. This codes for CASSATPGTGELFF.

This clone was observed at least ten times. The rearrangement joins TRBV2 to TRBJ2-6, with TRBD1 as a possible D gene (6 bases). CDR3 length: 15 amino acids. CDR1 and CDR2 from the germline V gene are SNHLY and FYNNEI. The V gene lost 2 bases and the J gene lost 3 bases, with 8 bases spanning the gap. CDR3 DNA: TGTGCCAGCAGTGAAAGGACAGTTGGGGCCAACGTCCTGACTTTC. Translation gives CASSERTVGANVLTF.

The rearrangement links TRBV6-5 to TRBJ1-1; D perhaps matches TRBD1 (5 bases). The CDR3 contains 14 residues. The germline gives CDR1 MNHEY, CDR2 SVGAGI. Trimming shortened V by 6 bases and J by 2 bases, and 13 bases separated the two germline ends. CDR3 sequence reads: CASRPGGPNTEAFF. CDR3 bases: TGTGCCAGCAGGCCCGGGGGTCCAAACACTGAAGCTTTCTTT.

V usage is TRBV29-1 and J usage is TRBJ2-3; 15 positions match TRBD2. V trimming: 7 bases; J trimming: 4 bases; junction bases outside the gene matches: 6. The germline V gene encodes CDR1 SQVTM and CDR2 ANQGSEA. The CDR3 has 15 residues. The CDR3 region is CSERTSGRGADTQYF. CDR3 in DNA: TGCAGCGAGCGGACTAGCGGGAGGGGCGCAGATACGCAGTATTTT.

The chain recombines TRBV10-3 with TRBJ2-1; the D gene is possibly TRBD1 (5 bases). With 6 bases removed from V and 10 bases from J, the gap between germline ends came to 19 bases. From germline, CDR1 is ENHRY and CDR2 SYGVKD. The length of the CDR3 is 14 residues. CDR3 protein: CAISAGTGSGEQFF. DNA for the CDR3: TGTGCCATCAGCGCCGGAACCGGCTCAGGGGAGCAGTTCTTC.

V gene TRBV29-1 combines with J gene TRBJ2-7; 9 bases agree with TRBD1. The CDR3 totals 15 residues. Germline lookup yields CDR1 SQVTM and CDR2 ANQGSEA. V trimming: 6 bases; J trimming: 3 bases; junction bases outside the gene matches: 12. The DNA for the CDR3 is TGCAGCGTCAGGGTGGGGACAGGGAATCTCTACGAGCAGTACTTC. Translating it yields CSVRVGTGNLYEQYF.

The V call is TRBV4-3, the J call TRBJ2-3, with D perhaps TRBD2 (6 bases). Between the trimmed V and J ends, which lost 0 bases and 4 bases, there was a span of 11 bases. The V gene's germline CDR1 is LGHNA and CDR2 YSLEER. There are 15 residues in the CDR3. CDR3 DNA: TGCGCCAGCAGCCAAGAATCCCGGGAGTCAGATACGCAGTATTTT. It yields the protein CASSQESRESDTQYF.

CDR3 residues: CASSIGGGANVLTF. DNA for the CDR3: TGTGCCAGTAGTATAGGAGGAGGGGCCAACGTCCTGACTTTC. The V call is TRBV19, the J call TRBJ2-6; D unclear. Germline V gene sequence: CDR1 LNHDA, CDR2 SQIVND (reference sequence). V was clipped by 1 base and J by 4 bases, with 5 bases between them. CDR3 length: 14 amino acids.

The CDR3 nucleotides are TGTGCCAGCAGTCGAAACGACAGGGGGCATGGCTACACCTTC. This translates into CASSRNDRGHGYTF. V usage is TRBV27 and J usage is TRBJ1-2; the match to TRBD1 covers 10 bases. Germline CDR1 is MNHEY and CDR2 is SMNVEV (reference sequence). Trimming cost V 5 bases and J 6 bases; bases outside gene matches: 6. The CDR3 is made up of 14 amino acids.

This clone has just a few counts. The CDR3 region is CASSVQGAQNNSPLHF. DNA for the CDR3: TGTGCCAGCAGTGTTCAGGGGGCGCAAAATAATTCACCCCTCCACTTT. J is TRBJ1-6 and V is TRBV2; TRBD1 aligns across 8 bases. The germline V gene encodes CDR1 SNHLY and CDR2 FYNNEI. The V segment lost 4 bases and the J segment 5 bases; nucleotides outside the gene matches: 7. The CDR3 runs 16 residues. The full variable domain, in which reference TRBV2 and TRBJ1-6 provide the parts outside the CDR3, is EPEVTQTPSHQVTQMGQEVILRCVPISNHLYFYWYRQILGQKVEFLVSFYNNEISEKSEIFDDQFSVERPDGSNFTLKIRSTKLEDSAMYFCASSVQGAQNNSPLHFGNGTRLTVT.

This chain uses TRBV5-1 with TRBJ1-1, with D possibly matching TRBD1 (6 bases). This CDR3 spans 15 amino acids. Germline CDR1 and CDR2: SGHRS and YFSETQ. Trimming pared 6 bases from V and 0 bases from J, leaving 15 bases between. The CDR3 loop reads CASTYGGLMNTEAFF. In nucleotides, the CDR3 is TGCGCCAGCACCTACGGGGGGCTCATGAACACTGAAGCTTTCTTT.

V usage is TRBV6-2 or TRBV6-3 and J usage is TRBJ2-3, with 8 positions matching TRBD1. CDR1 and CDR2 (germline): MNHEY, SVGEGT. This CDR3 is 16 amino acids long. With 5 bases clipped from V and 1 base from J, the junction kept 8 bases outside the gene matches. DNA of the CDR3: TGTGCCAGCAGTAAGGGGGACAGGCTGGGCACAGATACGCAGTATTTT. Protein sequence: CASSKGDRLGTDTQYF.

CDR3 bases: TGTGCCAGCAGTTTATTCAGAGGGGGCGATCAGCCCCAGCATTTT. Encoded protein: CASSLFRGGDQPQHF. This chain joins TRBV27 and TRBJ1-5, with 7 bases aligning to TRBD1. This CDR3 contains 15 residues. Germline-derived CDR1 and CDR2 are MNHEY and SMNVEV (reference sequence). J gave up 5 bases and V 1 base, and 5 bases lay outside the gene matches.

The rearrangement uses TRBV6-5 and TRBJ2-1; D is possibly TRBD1 (5 bases). From germline, CDR1 is MNHEY and CDR2 SVGAGI. The CDR3 is made up of 15 amino acids. With 5 bases removed from V and 1 base from J, the gap between germline ends came to 12 bases. The DNA of the CDR3 is TGTGCCAGCAGTCCAGCTAGGGGATCCTACAATGAGCAGTTCTTC. This sequence encodes CASSPARGSYNEQFF.

The chain has TRBV27 and TRBJ1-6; TRBD1 matches at 7 bases. The CDR3 covers 14 residues. Germline loops: CDR1 MNHEY, CDR2 SMNVEV (reference sequence). Trimming cost V 5 bases and J 4 bases; bases outside gene matches: 2. CDR3 nucleotides: TGTGCCAGCAGTCTACAGGGGTATAATTCACCCCTCCACTTT. It yields the protein CASSLQGYNSPLHF.

The chain joins TRBV19 to TRBJ2-7, with 12 nucleotides matching TRBD1. Germline assignment: CDR1 LNHDA and CDR2 SQIVND (reference sequence). CDR3 length: 15 amino acids. With V trimmed by 5 bases and J by 6 bases, 8 bases remained unmatched. CDR3 sequence reads: CASSAGTGGLGEQYF. The CDR3 nucleotides are TGTGCCAGTAGTGCCGGGACAGGGGGCCTTGGCGAGCAGTACTTC.

The chain is built from TRBV5-1 and TRBJ2-2, with 7 nucleotides matching TRBD2. Germline loops: CDR1 SGHRS, CDR2 YFSETQ. The CDR3 has 15 residues. Trimming took 4 bases from V and 4 from J; bases not matched to a gene: 7. This CDR3 is CASSQSGGATGELFF. CDR3 in DNA: TGCGCCAGCAGCCAGTCGGGAGGCGCCACCGGGGAGCTGTTTTTT.